The next 10 T cell receptor beta chains were all read from a single sample in a study of graft-versus-host responses after intestinal transplantation. Here immunoSEQ multiplex PCR was the method, and the copy in TCRdb shows in-frame clones only, minus some. The table includes over 75,000 clones, just under 95% detected once. These TCRs' antigens remain unknown. This specimen consisted of unstimulated CD8+ T cells sorted from spleen or lymph node cells, obtained before transplant. The receptors derive from a human donor who was the organ donor for an intestinal transplant.

The chain joins TRBV25-1 to TRBJ2-7; D is possibly TRBD1 (6 bases). Per the germline V gene, CDR1 is MGHDK and CDR2 is SYGVNS. CDR3 length: 16 amino acids. V gave up 1 base and J gave up 6 bases, with 19 bases separating them. CDR3 sequence reads: CASSEWGTSPRGEQYF. The CDR3 DNA reads as TGTGCCAGCAGTGAATGGGGGACATCCCCTCGGGGCGAGCAGTACTTC.

The chain combines TRBV18 with TRBJ1-1; 9 bases align to TRBD1. CDR3 length: 15 residues. Germline V gene lookup returns CDR1 KGHSH and CDR2 LQKENI. J was trimmed by 5 bases and V by 2 bases; bases with no gene match: 6. CDR3 DNA: TGTGCCAGCTCACCAGGACAGGGGATATTTACTGAAGCTTTCTTT. Translated, it gives CASSPGQGIFTEAFF.

This chain links TRBV7-9 with TRBJ2-5; tentative D call: TRBD1 (7 bases). CDR1 and CDR2 from the germline V gene are SEHNR and FQNEAQ (reference sequence). V lost 3 bases to trimming and J lost 1 base, with 15 bases between them. CDR3 length equals 16 residues. Written as DNA, the CDR3 is TGTGCCAGCAGCTTCTGGTACAGGGGACTCCAAGAGACCCAGTACTTC. Translated, it gives CASSFWYRGLQETQYF.

The rearrangement links TRBV21-1 to TRBJ1-3. TRBV21-1 is tagged as a pseudogene. The CDR3 sequence is 16 residues long. CDR3 bases: TGTGCCAGCAGCGCTTTACTAGACTACTCTGGAAACACCATATATTTT. As protein: CASSALLDYSGNTIYF.

This sequence joins TRBV11-2 and TRBJ2-4; 11 nucleotides agree with TRBD1. CDR1 and CDR2 from the germline V gene are SGHAT and FQNNGV. The CDR3 has 19 residues. The trim removed 7 bases at V and 0 bases at J, leaving 14 bases unmatched. The CDR3: CASNKWTGGLVLAKNIQYF. Here the CDR3 DNA reads TGTGCCAGCAACAAATGGACAGGGGGCTTAGTACTAGCCAAAAACATTCAGTACTTC.

This clone was found once. This sequence joins TRBV6-4 and TRBJ2-2, with TRBD1 matching 9 bases. Germline V gene lookup returns CDR1 MRHNA and CDR2 SNTAGT. V shed 5 bases and J 3 bases; nucleotides not matched to a gene: 4. This CDR3 is built from 15 residues. The CDR3 here is CASSNTGGDTGELFF. CDR3 coding DNA: TGTGCCAGCAGTAATACAGGGGGCGACACCGGGGAGCTGTTTTTT.

The rearrangement links TRBV9 to TRBJ1-1; D is unclear. Germline CDR1 reads SGDLS; CDR2 reads YYNGEE. Trimming removed 0 bases at V and 0 bases at J, with 9 bases between. This CDR3 has 15 amino acids. CDR3 sequence reads: CASSVAVGLNTEAFF. DNA for the CDR3: TGTGCCAGCAGCGTAGCAGTCGGGTTGAACACTGAAGCTTTCTTT.

This clone was counted a single time. J is TRBJ2-5 and V is TRBV28; 7 bases match TRBD2. The V gene end was trimmed by 8 bases and the J gene end by 5 bases; junction bases not matched to a gene: 11. Germline CDR1 is MDHEN and CDR2 is SYDVKM. The CDR3 loop spans 14 amino acids. The chain's CDR3 is CASAKAGLLETQYF. For the CDR3, the DNA is TGTGCCAGCGCCAAAGCGGGGCTTTTGGAGACCCAGTACTTC.

The chain combines TRBV10-3 with TRBJ1-1, with 7 bases aligning to TRBD1. CDR1 is ENHRY and CDR2 is SYGVKD in the germline V gene. CDR3 size: 15 residues. The V gene end was trimmed by 6 bases and the J gene end by 1 base; junction bases not matched to a gene: 8. CDR3 loop: CAISGSDRPNTEAFF. As DNA, the CDR3 is TGTGCCATCAGCGGCTCGGACAGGCCGAACACTGAAGCTTTCTTT.

The CDR3 loop is CASSISRDIYGYTF. In DNA, the CDR3 is TGTGCCAGTAGTATATCTAGGGACATCTATGGCTACACCTTC. The chain couples TRBV19 to TRBJ1-2; TRBD1 might be the D (6 bases). Germline CDR1 is LNHDA and CDR2 is SQIVND (reference sequence). Trimming shortened V by 2 bases and J by 4 bases, and 11 bases separated the two germline ends. This CDR3 spans 14 amino acids.